These T cell receptor beta chains were read from a single sample in a study of control samples from healthy donors and cancer patients. This table comes from immunoSEQ multiplex PCR, and its TCRdb copy is limited to in-frame clones, with some not included. The sample yields approximately 150,000 clones, about nine tenths seen once. The sequencing sample was made of blood. The receptor source for this set is a man aged 30 to 39 in good health. Each CDR3 is given with its conserved first and last residue. The D gene is left open where the match is weak. Where a row states a size, it is once, few, many or the class of an expanded clone; other rows omit it.

v_gene: TRBV24-1; abundance: NA; d_gene: NA; j_gene: TRBJ1-3; CDR3aa: CATSAGDTIYF; CDR3nt: TGTGCCACCAGTGCTGGGGACACCATATATTTT
v_gene: TRBV7-9; abundance: NA; d_gene: NA; j_gene: TRBJ2-5; CDR3aa: CASSLGVTQETQYF; CDR3nt: TGTGCCAGCAGCTTAGGAGTGACCCAAGAGACCCAGTACTTC
v_gene: TRBV7-9; abundance: NA; d_gene: NA; j_gene: TRBJ1-4; CDR3aa: CASSLVTATNEKLFF; CDR3nt: TGTGCCAGCAGCTTAGTGACAGCAACTAATGAAAAACTGTTTTTT
v_gene: TRBV28; abundance: NA; d_gene: NA; j_gene: TRBJ2-7; CDR3aa: CASSNGGLPPYF; CDR3nt: TGTGCCAGCAGTAACGGGGGCCTTCCCCCGTACTTC
v_gene: TRBV7-9; abundance: NA; d_gene: TRBD1; j_gene: TRBJ1-1; CDR3aa: CASSSGQGALTEAFF; CDR3nt: TGTGCCAGCAGCTCTGGACAGGGGGCGTTGACTGAAGCTTTCTTT
v_gene: TRBV7-3; abundance: NA; d_gene: NA; j_gene: TRBJ2-3; CDR3aa: CASSLSPPGRPRTDTQYF; CDR3nt: TGTGCCAGCAGCTTAAGCCCTCCGGGCCGACCACGCACAGATACGCAGTATTTT
v_gene: TRBV6-1; abundance: NA; d_gene: TRBD2; j_gene: TRBJ2-1; CDR3aa: CASSERLLAGGGEQFF; CDR3nt: TGTGCCAGCAGTGAAAGGTTGCTAGCGGGAGGGGGAGAGCAGTTCTTC
v_gene: TRBV6-2/TRBV6-3; abundance: few; d_gene: NA; j_gene: TRBJ2-2; CDR3aa: CASSYDLSTGELFF; CDR3nt: TGTGCCAGCAGTTACGACTTAAGCACCGGGGAGCTGTTTTTT
v_gene: TRBV5-1; abundance: NA; d_gene: NA; j_gene: TRBJ1-2; CDR3aa: CASSLAGAGALANYGYTF; CDR3nt: TGCGCCAGCAGCTTGGCTGGGGCAGGGGCCCTGGCTAACTATGGCTACACCTTC
v_gene: TRBV2; abundance: NA; d_gene: TRBD1; j_gene: TRBJ1-2; CDR3aa: CASSELGKQGARGYTF; CDR3nt: TGTGCCAGCAGTGAATTGGGAAAACAGGGGGCTAGGGGCTACACCTTC
v_gene: TRBV10-3; abundance: NA; d_gene: NA; j_gene: TRBJ1-5; CDR3aa: CAISERAGGSDQPQHF; CDR3nt: TGTGCCATCAGTGAACGAGCCGGCGGGTCCGATCAGCCCCAGCATTTT
v_gene: TRBV5-4; abundance: NA; d_gene: TRBD2; j_gene: TRBJ2-2; CDR3aa: CASSPTSVRDTGELFF; CDR3nt: TGTGCCAGCAGCCCGACTAGCGTCCGGGACACCGGGGAGCTGTTTTTT
v_gene: TRBV7-9; abundance: NA; d_gene: NA; j_gene: TRBJ2-2; CDR3aa: CASSGDTLTGGELFF; CDR3nt: TGTGCCAGCAGCGGGGACACCTTAACAGGCGGGGAGCTGTTTTTT
v_gene: TRBV2; abundance: once; d_gene: TRBD2; j_gene: TRBJ2-2; CDR3aa: CASSESSGITGELFF; CDR3nt: TGTGCCAGCAGTGAATCTAGCGGGATCACCGGGGAGCTGTTTTTT